Shown below are 14 T cell receptor beta chains from a single sample sequenced in a study of T cells in localized non-small cell lung cancer (dated by TCRdb to 2020 to 2021). The library relied on the immunoSEQ multiplex PCR assay. The immuneACCESS repertoire file appears here via TCRdb, limited to in-frame rearrangements. These files lack a portion of the clones; in checked studies, under half of the deficit traces to unresolved V genes, and the cause of the others is not known. For this sample the table gives over a thousand clones, of which 30% to 35% were detected only once. The top ten hold more than 20% of the sample. The sample was normal lung tissue next to the tumor, taken before any cancer treatment. All receptors derive from a female donor of 60 years or more with stage II lung adenocarcinoma.

CDR3 coding DNA: TGTGCCAGCAGCCTTGCCCGACTAGCGGGAGGGAGCACAGATACGCAGTATTTT. This gives the protein CASSLARLAGGSTDTQYF. The chain is built from TRBV11-3 and TRBJ2-3; 14 positions match TRBD2. Trimming took 5 bases from V and 0 from J; bases not matched to a gene: 7. Per germline, CDR1 SGHNT and CDR2 YENEEA. This CDR3 contains 18 residues.

This clone is termed medium-sized. The chain has TRBV11-3 and TRBJ1-3; the D gene is possibly TRBD1 (6 bases). The CDR3 is made up of 15 amino acids. Germline V gives CDR1 SGHNT, CDR2 YENEEA. V lost 3 bases and J 2 bases, leaving 11 bases between the germline ends. Written as DNA, the CDR3 is TGTGCCAGCAGCTTGGAGGCAGGGGCTGGAAACACCATATATTTT. Protein: CASSLEAGAGNTIYF.

This clone is labeled medium-sized. This chain connects TRBV11-3 to TRBJ2-1, with 9 bases lining up with TRBD1. The V segment lost 1 base and the J segment 6 bases; nucleotides outside the gene matches: 16. The CDR3 loop spans 19 amino acids. Germline CDR1 reads SGHNT; CDR2 reads YENEEA. The CDR3 DNA sequence: TGTGCCAGCAGCTTAGTTCCTTCTACGGGACAGGGACAGGGCAATGAGCAGTTCTTC. This encodes CASSLVPSTGQGQGNEQFF. Using reference TRBV11-3 and TRBJ2-1 for the parts outside the CDR3, the full variable domain is EAGVVQSPRYKIIEKKQPVAFWCNPISGHNTLYWYLQNLGQGPELLIRYENEEAVDDSQLPKDRFSAERLKGVDSTLKIQPAELGDSAVYLCASSLVPSTGQGQGNEQFFGPGTRLTVL.

This clone was seen more than once but under ten times. The chain carries TRBV23-1 and TRBJ1-1; TRBD1 agrees at 7 bases. TRBV23-1 is treated as an ORF (open reading frame) with a function not yet certain. The ends lost 4 bases at V and 10 bases at J; junction bases unmatched: 15. CDR3 length: 15 residues. CDR3: CASSPKPHGQAGAFF. The CDR3 DNA sequence: TGCGCCAGCAGTCCGAAACCCCACGGACAGGCGGGAGCTTTCTTT.

This chain connects TRBV6-8 to TRBJ1-3, with 9 bases aligning to TRBD1. The CDR3 length is 16 residues. V dropped 7 bases and J dropped 0; count of bases not matched to a gene: 7. Germline V gene data show CDR1 as MNHGY and CDR2 as SAAAGT. CDR3 in amino acids: CASTLKTGGSGNTIYF. CDR3 DNA: TGTGCCAGCACTTTGAAGACAGGGGGCTCTGGAAACACCATATATTTT.

This rearrangement joins TRBV9 to TRBJ1-2, with 9 bases identical to TRBD1. J was trimmed by 4 bases and V by 5 bases; bases with no gene match: 12. The CDR3 spans 16 residues. Per germline, CDR1 SGDLS and CDR2 YYNGEE. The CDR3 region has the DNA TGTGCCAGCAGTGAAAAAAGAACAGGGGGCGCCTATGGCTACACCTTC. As protein: CASSEKRTGGAYGYTF.

V and J are TRBV29-1 and TRBJ1-2, with D maybe TRBD1 (5 bases). V shed 4 bases and J shed 4 bases, with 13 bases lying between them. This CDR3 contains 13 residues. CDR1 is SQVTM and CDR2 is ANQGSEA in the germline V gene. CDR3 nucleotides: TGCAGCGTTGGGGGCGGAGACCTCTATGGCTACACCTTC. This codes for CSVGGGDLYGYTF.

The V and J genes are TRBV29-1 and TRBJ2-5; possibly TRBD2 for D (5 bases). The CDR3 is 13 residues long. The germline V gene encodes CDR1 SQVTM and CDR2 ANQGSEA. Trimming shortened V by 4 bases and J by 5 bases, and 14 bases separated the two germline ends. The CDR3 is CSVGGTSGETQYF. The CDR3 bases are TGCAGCGTTGGTGGAACCTCGGGGGAGACCCAGTACTTC.

The table lists this clone with a few counts. The chain is built from TRBV28 and TRBJ1-3; D is unresolved. Germline loops: CDR1 MDHEN, CDR2 SYDVKM. V was cut by 3 bases and J by 0 bases, with 15 bases left in between. The CDR3 runs to 17 residues. The CDR3 is CASSFPPQSYSGNTIYF. The DNA of the CDR3 is TGTGCCAGCAGTTTTCCCCCACAGTCTTACTCTGGAAACACCATATATTTT.

By proportion, this clone is medium-sized. Sequence at one end of the junction differs from germline and may be a read error. V usage is TRBV11-3 and J usage is TRBJ2-7; 15 nucleotides match TRBD2. Looked up from germline, CDR1 is SGHNT and CDR2 is YENEEA. This CDR3 comprises 16 residues. The CDR3 DNA is TGTGCTAGCAGCCCGGGACTAGCGGGAGGAAGGTACGAGCAGTACTTC. Translating it yields CASSPGLAGGRYEQYF.

In its sample, this clone ranks as medium-sized. This chain joins TRBV9 and TRBJ2-1; TRBD2 agrees at 8 bases. The CDR3 totals 17 residues. Germline CDR1 SGDLS, CDR2 YYNGEE. J gave up 8 bases and V 3 bases, and 16 bases lay outside the gene matches. CDR3: CASSAEQRTSYGYEQFF. For the CDR3, the DNA is TGTGCCAGCAGCGCCGAACAAAGGACTAGCTATGGATATGAGCAGTTCTTC. The full variable domain, with the rest looked up from reference TRBV9 and TRBJ2-1, is DSGVTQTPKHLITATGQRVTLRCSPRSGDLSVYWYQQSLDQGLQFLIQYYNGEERAKGNILERFSAQQFPDLHSELNLSSLELGDSALYFCASSAEQRTSYGYEQFFGPGTRLTVL.

The chain uses TRBV19 and TRBJ2-5; no definite D call. This CDR3 spans 12 amino acids. Trimming shortened V by 5 bases and J by 6 bases, and 10 bases separated the two germline ends. Germline V gene lookup returns CDR1 LNHDA and CDR2 SQIVND (reference sequence). The CDR3 nucleotides read TGTGCCAGTAGTCCCGACGGAAAGACCCAGTACTTC. Translated, it gives CASSPDGKTQYF.

Worth noting for this clone: This same CDR3 is encoded by further DNA sequences in the sample. The chain recombines TRBV9 with TRBJ1-3; D gene uncertain. Germline CDR1 and CDR2: SGDLS and YYNGEE. V was clipped by 0 bases and J by 0 bases, with 10 bases between them. The CDR3 runs to 16 residues. The CDR3 loop reads CASSVGGGASGNTIYF. The CDR3, as DNA: TGTGCCAGCAGCGTAGGTGGCGGAGCCTCTGGAAACACCATATATTTT.

The chain couples TRBV29-1 to TRBJ1-5; no clear D gene. There are 15 residues in the CDR3. V was trimmed by 5 bases and J by 0 bases, leaving 14 bases between them. Germline-derived CDR1 and CDR2 are SQVTM and ANQGSEA. The CDR3 loop reads CSVSQTGNSNQPQHF. The CDR3 DNA reads TGCAGCGTTTCCCAGACCGGGAATAGCAATCAGCCCCAGCATTTT.